The rows below give T cell receptor beta chains drawn from one sample of a study of cytomegalovirus exposure and HLA in healthy donors. Sequencing was performed with immunoSEQ multiplex PCR; in TCRdb, only in-frame clones are kept and a portion is missing. The sample has 150,000 to 200,000 clones, roughly 72% seen once. Sequenced material: PBMCs. The receptors shown here come from a man aged 35 to 55 in good health and CMV-seropositive. Each CDR3 is given with its conserved first and last residue. D genes are given only for firm matches. Not all rows give a size; the values are once, few, many and, for expanded clones, a class.

V gene,J gene,D gene,clone size,CDR3 protein,CDR3 DNA
TRBV4-2,TRBJ2-4,-,few,CASSLRESENIQYF,TGTGCCAGCAGCCTACGGGAGTCTGAAAACATTCAGTACTTC
TRBV7-9,TRBJ2-1,-,-,CASSPLLYRDNEQFF,TGTGCCAGCAGCCCCCTTTTGTACAGGGATAATGAGCAGTTCTTC
TRBV7-9,TRBJ1-2,-,-,CASSQVGAGKANYGYTF,TGTGCCAGCAGCCAAGTTGGGGCAGGCAAAGCTAACTATGGCTACACCTTC
TRBV7-8,TRBJ1-1,-,-,CASSPGGERGTEAFF,TGTGCCAGCAGCCCCGGCGGGGAGCGGGGGACTGAAGCTTTCTTT
TRBV6-1,TRBJ2-7,-,-,CASSESLPGSQGVMEQYF,TGTGCCAGCAGTGAATCCCTCCCCGGGAGTCAGGGTGTTATGGAGCAGTACTTC
TRBV4-3,TRBJ2-3,TRBD1,once,CASSQDNRGTDTQYF,TGCGCCAGCAGCCAAGATAACAGGGGGACAGATACGCAGTATTTT
TRBV6-5,TRBJ2-3,-,once,CASSYEKRSDTQYF,TGTGCCAGCAGTTACGAAAAGAGGTCAGATACGCAGTATTTT
TRBV5-3,TRBJ1-1,TRBD1,-,CARSSTGGVGRWGAFF,TGTGCCAGAAGCTCAACAGGGGGCGTAGGTAGGTGGGGAGCTTTCTTT
TRBV4-1,TRBJ2-3,TRBD1,many,CASSQFTGTGADTQYF,TGCGCCAGCAGCCAATTCACGGGGACAGGCGCAGATACGCAGTATTTT
TRBV7-2,TRBJ2-7,TRBD1,-,CASSEQGKEQYF,TGTGCCAGCAGCGAACAGGGGAAAGAGCAGTACTTC
TRBV10-3,TRBJ2-1,-,once,CAISAQSGPSENEQFF,TGTGCCATCAGTGCCCAAAGCGGGCCCTCTGAAAATGAGCAGTTCTTC
TRBV10-2,TRBJ1-1,TRBD1,-,CASSETGGAGTEAFF,TGCGCCAGCAGTGAGACAGGGGGCGCGGGGACTGAAGCTTTCTTT
TRBV9,TRBJ1-1,TRBD1,-,CASSPSPGQGNTEAFF,TGTGCCAGCAGCCCCAGTCCGGGACAGGGAAACACTGAAGCTTTCTTT